The entry that follows covers one T cell receptor (beta chain) sequence. There are a few counts of this clone. Its specific antigen is unknown. The record has no base qualities; no much larger clone is one base away. This sample is part of a study of siplizumab effects on memory and regulatory T cells (dated by TCRdb to between 2018 and 2021). Notes on the research overall: The study looked at the effect of siplizumab, an anti-CD2 antibody, on alloreactive T-cell subsets in allogeneic mixed lymphocyte reactions made from human PBMCs. Study-wide conclusions, independent of this receptor: Whether proliferating Tregs from siplizumab cultures were suppressive was not functionally confirmed. Of the alloreactive CD4+ clones that could be mapped, the Treg-derived share averaged around 70% with siplizumab compared with roughly 27% in control reactions. Roughly 75-95% of proliferating CD4+ or CD8+ clones could not be assigned a naive or memory phenotype. The cumulative frequency of alloreactive sequences that could be traced back to unstimulated CD4+ memory T cells was significantly reduced by siplizumab. Greater diversity appeared to be present in unstimulated naive T cells than in memory T cells, and a substantial contribution to the alloresponse seemed to be made by naive cells. Because sequences at frequencies below about 10^-5 were poorly captured, only a minor fraction of alloreactive clones could be mapped back to unstimulated subsets.

TCRbeta CDR3 sequencing was performed on sorted unstimulated T cells and on proliferating T cells recovered from mixed lymphocyte reactions. Fresh whole blood from roughly ten HLA-typed healthy donors served as the source for isolating PBMCs. Unstimulated CD4+ regulatory T cells were FACS-sorted to map the origin of alloreactive clones. The receptor library was made with the immunoSEQ multiplex PCR assay. About 10^5 TCR templates per sample were assayed by the deep sequencing platform. Genomic DNA extracted from sorted T cells was the material used for TCRbeta CDR3 sequencing. Per the source publication's procedure: The R programming language was used for the clonal analysis of the TCRbeta CDR3 data. Comparing unstimulated samples against CFSE-low samples taken after the reaction was how alloreactive CD4+ and CD8+ clones were defined. Regulatory or non-regulatory origin of alloreactive CD4+ clones was assigned by matching sequences to the sorted unstimulated Treg and non-Treg repertoires. TCRdb took this table from immuneACCESS and kept in-frame rearrangements with V and J called. Such tables lack part of the clones; where checked against another copy, unresolved V genes explain under half of the gap, and the rest is unexplained. V, J and clone size are taken as reported in that table, and D and trimming were inferred from the DNA itself. This sample gives about 110,000 clones in total; 92% of them show up just once. About 0.75% of the sample is held by the ten biggest clonotypes.

V and J are truncated by 0 bases and 4 bases respectively, leaving an intervening sequence of 9 bases. From a lookup of the germline V gene (reference sequence), CDR1 and CDR2 are SEHNR and FQNEAQ. The CDR3 measures 14 amino acids from cysteine to phenylalanine. Only the CDR3 portion is preserved as DNA: 42 bases, with reading frame beginning at the first base. The chain employs TRBV7-9 and TRBJ1-2; a confident D gene designation cannot be given. The TCR originated in a human donor in good health. Specimen: Tregs sorted from blood. CDR3 protein: CASSLARQSYGYTF. The base sequence is TGTGCCAGCAGCTTAGCGCGGCAGAGCTATGGCTACACCTTC.